A single TCR beta chain is shown here with its context. The entry originates in a study of blood T cell repertoires in COVID-19. The length of the CDR3 is 14 residues. With 6 bases clipped from V and 1 base from J, the junction kept 5 bases outside the gene matches. Germline V gene lookup returns CDR1 MNHEY and CDR2 SVGAGI. Participants' reported clinical history set cohort assignment. Source study methods: Amplification from reference gene primers served as the basis for estimated nucleated cell counts. Profiling relied on immunoSEQ multiplex PCR, and the TCRdb table lists in-frame clones only, not all of them. That table gives V, J and clone size, and the DNA gave D and trimming. The sample shows under 350,000 clones, about 88% of them seen only once.

Sequencing used PBMCs or T cells enriched from blood (not recorded which). The sequence was obtained from a man in his fifties or sixties who had recovered from COVID-19. J is TRBJ1-1 and V is TRBV6-5; TRBD1 agrees at 7 bases. The CDR3 nucleotides read TGTGCCAGCAGCTACAGGGGCGGGAACACTGAAGCTTTCTTT. Translating gives CASSYRGGNTEAFF.